One T cell receptor (beta chain) is described in this entry. Which antigen it targets is not known. No base-level quality is on record; no much larger clone is a single base apart. Receptor amplification or capture employed the immunoSEQ multiplex PCR assay. As stored in TCRdb, this immuneACCESS dataset retains in-frame rearrangements with V and J assigned. A fraction of the clones does not appear; measured against another copy, unresolved V genes explain less than half of the discrepancy, and the remainder lacks a known reason. This sample lists 150,000 to 200,000 clones; around 90% were detected once. The ten biggest clones cover about 2% of the sample. The CDR3 runs 14 amino acids, cysteine and phenylalanine included. Of all the DNA, just the CDR3 is kept, 42 bases in frame from base 1. V drops 0 bases and J drops 8 bases, leaving 11 bases in between. CDR1 and CDR2 are drawn from the germline V gene: SGHRS, YFSETQ.

The sample comes from a study of control samples from healthy donors and cancer patients (dated by TCRdb to between 2020 and 2021). Material for sequencing was blood. The clonotype originates from a woman between 35 and 50 years old in good health. The receptor chain draws on TRBV5-1 and TRBJ1-4, with the D gene too uncertain to name. CDR3 protein: CASSLAPDVEKLFF. The sequenced DNA is TGCGCCAGCAGCTTGGCCCCCGACGTGGAAAAACTGTTTTTT.